One and the same sample provided the 10 T cell receptor beta chains below, sequenced in a study of T cells after yellow fever vaccination. Using its own MiXCR run on the 5' RACE reads, TCRdb lists one record per CDR3 protein. The table lists about 160,000 distinct CDR3 sequences, almost 7% of them singletons. The specimen was CD4+ T cells sorted from PBMCs, collected about 5 days after the first yellow fever vaccination. These receptors were taken from a man aged 18 to 29 who received the YFV17D yellow fever vaccine.

The V call is TRBV18, the J call TRBJ1-2; D gene unclear. The CDR3 totals 16 residues. Germline CDR1 is KGHSH and CDR2 is LQKENI. Trimming took 2 bases from V and 5 from J, leaving 18 bases between them. DNA for the CDR3: TGTGCCAGCTCACCAAGGGAAGGTGCCGGGAGGTATGGCTACACCTTC. It yields the protein CASSPREGAGRYGYTF.

Many counts were recorded for this clonotype. The J gene is TRBJ1-3, the V gene TRBV12-3 or TRBV12-4; D is possibly TRBD1 (5 bases). The CDR3 totals 14 residues. The V end lost 5 bases, the J end lost 0 bases, and 8 bases lay between the germline ends. The CDR3 protein is CASSRQSSGNTIYF. CDR3 DNA sequence: TGTGCCAGCAGTCGACAGAGCTCTGGAAACACCATATATTTT.

This clonotype was recorded many times. V is TRBV24-1 and J is TRBJ2-2; no clear D. Germline lookup yields CDR1 KGHDR and CDR2 SFDVKD. This CDR3 has 13 amino acids. Trimming cost V 7 bases and J 3 bases, with 8 bases left between them. CDR3 residues: CATSGLYTGELFF. In DNA, the CDR3 is TGTGCCACCAGCGGGCTGTACACCGGGGAGCTGTTTTTT.

This chain uses TRBV7-2 with TRBJ2-3, with 15 bases matching TRBD2. This CDR3 region has 16 residues. V was pared by 0 bases and J by 6 bases, with 1 base of the junction left unmatched. The germline V gene has CDR1 SGHTA and CDR2 FQGNSA. CDR3 region: CASSLAGLAGGDTQYF. For the CDR3, the DNA is TGTGCCAGCAGCTTAGCAGGACTAGCGGGGGGGGATACGCAGTATTTT.

The chain joins TRBV5-1 to TRBJ2-3; D may be TRBD2 (6 bases). This CDR3 region has 15 residues. V was cut by 4 bases and J by 5 bases, with 17 bases left in between. Germline CDR1 is SGHRS and CDR2 is YFSETQ. Here the CDR3 reads CASSPLGRGIDTQYF. The CDR3 coding sequence is TGCGCCAGCAGCCCCCTGGGGCGGGGCATAGATACGCAGTATTTT.

This clonotype was observed a handful of times. This rearrangement joins TRBV20-1 to TRBJ2-2; 10 bases line up with TRBD1. The germline V gene encodes CDR1 DFQATT and CDR2 SNEGSKA (reference sequence). The V gene end was trimmed by 4 bases and the J gene end by 3 bases; junction bases not matched to a gene: 8. CDR3 length: 16 amino acids. CDR3 nucleotide sequence: TGCAGTGCTACCCGGACAGGGGGATTGGACACCGGGGAGCTGTTTTTT. It specifies CSATRTGGLDTGELFF.

Only one count was recorded for this clonotype. This chain joins TRBV7-2 and TRBJ1-2; tentative D call: TRBD1 (5 bases). CDR1 SGHTA and CDR2 FQGNSA come from the germline V gene. V was cut by 5 bases and J by 5 bases, with 18 bases left in between. The CDR3 is 15 amino acids. The CDR3, as DNA: TGTGCCAGCAGCACCCAGCCCTCAGGGAGATATGGCTACACCTTC. As protein: CASSTQPSGRYGYTF. The complete variable domain, with remaining parts taken from reference TRBV7-2 and TRBJ1-2, reads GAGVSQSPSNKVTEKGKDVELRCDPISGHTALYWYRQSLGQGLEFLIYFQGNSAPDKSGLPSDRFSAERTGGSVSTLTIQRTQQEDSAVYLCASSTQPSGRYGYTFGSGTRLTVV.

This clonotype was observed at least ten times. This rearrangement joins TRBV7-9 to TRBJ2-3; 11 nucleotides align to TRBD1. The CDR3 is made up of 16 amino acids. Trimming cost V 5 bases and J 3 bases; bases outside gene matches: 7. From germline, CDR1 is SEHNR and CDR2 FQNEAQ (reference sequence). CDR3 in amino acids: CASSPGQGAETDTQYF. The CDR3 nucleotides read TGTGCCAGCAGCCCAGGACAGGGGGCTGAAACAGATACGCAGTATTTT.

The V gene is TRBV7-2, the J gene TRBJ2-1; 14 positions agree with TRBD2. With V trimmed by 6 bases and J by 10 bases, 5 bases remained unmatched. Germline assignment: CDR1 SGHTA and CDR2 FQGNSA. This CDR3 has 14 amino acids. The CDR3 nucleotides read TGTGCCAGCAGAGGACTAGCGGGGGGTTGGGAGCAGTTCTTC. Residues: CASRGLAGGWEQFF.

This clonotype was observed many times. Relative to the germline gene, one junction end is altered; a read error may explain this. The chain carries TRBV6-2 or TRBV6-3 and TRBJ2-2; 11 bases fit TRBD2. The CDR3 spans 16 residues. Germline lookup yields CDR1 MNHEY and CDR2 SVGEGT. The CDR3 here is CASSDSSGGPTGELFF. The DNA for the CDR3 is TGTGCCAGCAGTGACTCTAGCGGGGGGCCAACCGGGGAGCTGTTTTTT.